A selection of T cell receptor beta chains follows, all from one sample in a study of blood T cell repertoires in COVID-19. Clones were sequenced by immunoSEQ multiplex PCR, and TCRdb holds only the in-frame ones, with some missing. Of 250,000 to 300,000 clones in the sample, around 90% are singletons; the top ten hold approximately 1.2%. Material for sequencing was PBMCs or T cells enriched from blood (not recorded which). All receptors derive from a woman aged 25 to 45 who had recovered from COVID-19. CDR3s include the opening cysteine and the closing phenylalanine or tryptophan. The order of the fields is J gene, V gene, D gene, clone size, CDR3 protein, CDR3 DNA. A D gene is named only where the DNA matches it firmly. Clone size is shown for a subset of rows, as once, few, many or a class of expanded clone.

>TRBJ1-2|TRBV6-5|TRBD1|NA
CASSPRTDRVHGYTF
TGTGCCAGCAGTCCCCGCACGGACAGGGTGCATGGCTACACCTTC
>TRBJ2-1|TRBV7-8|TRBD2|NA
CASSPRRVAGVHNEQFF
TGTGCCAGCAGCCCCCGGCGGGTAGCGGGGGTCCACAATGAGCAGTTCTTC
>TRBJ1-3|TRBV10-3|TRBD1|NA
CAISEPTGAGNTIYF
TGTGCCATCAGTGAGCCCACAGGGGCTGGAAACACCATATATTTT
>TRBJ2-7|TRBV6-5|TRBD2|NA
CASSYSSGRTTYEQYF
TGTGCCAGCAGTTACTCCAGCGGGAGGACCACCTACGAGCAGTACTTC
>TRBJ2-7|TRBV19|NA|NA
CASSAGSEQYF
TGTGCCAGTAGTGCGGGGAGCGAGCAGTACTTC
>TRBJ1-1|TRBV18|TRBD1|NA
CASSPQGASNTEAFF
TGTGCCAGCTCACCTCAGGGGGCCTCGAACACTGAAGCTTTCTTT
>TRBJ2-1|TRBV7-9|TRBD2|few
CASSSTSVEGYEQFF
TGTGCCAGCAGCTCGACTAGCGTTGAGGGTTATGAGCAGTTCTTC
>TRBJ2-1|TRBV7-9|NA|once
CASSEQDEQFF
TGTGCCAGCAGCGAGCAAGATGAGCAGTTCTTC
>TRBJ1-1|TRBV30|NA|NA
CAWDQGSEAFF
TGTGCCTGGGACCAGGGATCAGAAGCTTTCTTT
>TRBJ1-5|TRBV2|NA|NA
CASSEQGLNNQPQHF
TGTGCCAGCAGTGAACAGGGGTTAAACAATCAGCCCCAGCATTTT